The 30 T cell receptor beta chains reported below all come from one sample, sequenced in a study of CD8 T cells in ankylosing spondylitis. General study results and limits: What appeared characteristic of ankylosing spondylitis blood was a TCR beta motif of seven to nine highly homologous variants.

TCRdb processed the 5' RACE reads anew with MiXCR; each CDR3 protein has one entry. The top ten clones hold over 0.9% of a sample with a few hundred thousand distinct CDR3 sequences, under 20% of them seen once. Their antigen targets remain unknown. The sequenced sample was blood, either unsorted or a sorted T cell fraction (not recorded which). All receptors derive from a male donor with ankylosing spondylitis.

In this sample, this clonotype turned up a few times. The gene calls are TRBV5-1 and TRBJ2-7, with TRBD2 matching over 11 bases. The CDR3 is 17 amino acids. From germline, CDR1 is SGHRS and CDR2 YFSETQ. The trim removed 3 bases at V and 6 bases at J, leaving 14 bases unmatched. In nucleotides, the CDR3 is TGCGCCAGCAGCTCGGACGACCTGGGACTAGCGGTTAGCGAGCAGTACTTC. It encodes CASSSDDLGLAVSEQYF. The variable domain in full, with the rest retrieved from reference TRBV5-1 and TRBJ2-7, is KAGVTQTPRYLIKTRGQQVTLSCSPISGHRSVSWYQQTPGQGLQFLFEYFSETQRNKGNFPGRFSGRQFSNSRSEMNVSTLELGDSALYLCASSSDDLGLAVSEQYFGPGTRLTVT.

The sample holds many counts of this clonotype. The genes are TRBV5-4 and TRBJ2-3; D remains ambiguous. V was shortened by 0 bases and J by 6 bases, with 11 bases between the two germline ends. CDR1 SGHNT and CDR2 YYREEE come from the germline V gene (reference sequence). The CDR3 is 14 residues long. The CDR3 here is CASSLVVASDTQYF. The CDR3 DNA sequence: TGTGCCAGCAGCTTGGTCGTGGCTTCGGATACGCAGTATTTT.

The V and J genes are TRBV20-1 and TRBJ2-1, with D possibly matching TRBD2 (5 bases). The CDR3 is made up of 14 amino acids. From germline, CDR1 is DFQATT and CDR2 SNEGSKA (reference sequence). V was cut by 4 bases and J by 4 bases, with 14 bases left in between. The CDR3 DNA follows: TGCAGTGCTATCCCCACCCGAGGGTACAATGAGCAGTTCTTC. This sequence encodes CSAIPTRGYNEQFF.

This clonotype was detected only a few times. The CDR3 loop is CSVIRGSVNTEAFF. The CDR3 nucleotides read TGCAGCGTTATCCGTGGCAGTGTGAACACTGAAGCTTTCTTT. The chain joins TRBV29-1 to TRBJ1-1; the D is unclear. The germline V gene encodes CDR1 SQVTM and CDR2 ANQGSEA. CDR3 size: 14 residues. Trimming stripped 5 bases from V and 0 bases from J, with 13 bases between.

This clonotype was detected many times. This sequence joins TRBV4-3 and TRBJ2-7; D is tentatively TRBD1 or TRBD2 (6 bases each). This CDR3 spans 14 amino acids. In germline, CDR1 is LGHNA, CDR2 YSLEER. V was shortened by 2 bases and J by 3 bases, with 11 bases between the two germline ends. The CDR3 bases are TGCGCCAGCAGCCAATTCAAGGGGGGCTACGAGCAGTACTTC. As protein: CASSQFKGGYEQYF.

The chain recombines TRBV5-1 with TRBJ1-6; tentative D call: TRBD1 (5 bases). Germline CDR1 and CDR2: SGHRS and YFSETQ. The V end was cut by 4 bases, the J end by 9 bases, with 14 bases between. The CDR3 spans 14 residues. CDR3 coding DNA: TGCGCCAGCAGCCAAGGGGACTCCACTTCACCCCTCCACTTT. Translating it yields CASSQGDSTSPLHF.

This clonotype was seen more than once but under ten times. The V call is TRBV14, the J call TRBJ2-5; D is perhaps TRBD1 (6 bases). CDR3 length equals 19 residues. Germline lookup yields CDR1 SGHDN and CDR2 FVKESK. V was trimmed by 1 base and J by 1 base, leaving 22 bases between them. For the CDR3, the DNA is TGTGCCAGCAGCCAAGCAAACTATGTGACAGGACATATCCAAGAGACCCAGTACTTC. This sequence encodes CASSQANYVTGHIQETQYF.

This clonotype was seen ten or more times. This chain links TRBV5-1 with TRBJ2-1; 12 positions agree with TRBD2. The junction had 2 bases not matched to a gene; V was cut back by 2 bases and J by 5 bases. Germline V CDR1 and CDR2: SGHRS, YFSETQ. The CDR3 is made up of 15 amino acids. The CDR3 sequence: CASSFRLAGDNEQFF. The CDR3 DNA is TGCGCCAGCAGCTTCCGACTAGCGGGAGACAATGAGCAGTTCTTC.

This chain's CDR3 is CSVTGTDSNTMNTEAFF. CDR3 DNA: TGCAGCGTGACCGGGACAGATAGTAATACCATGAACACTGAAGCTTTCTTT. The chain combines TRBV29-1 with TRBJ1-1; 7 nucleotides match TRBD1. The J segment lost 0 bases and the V segment lost 6 bases, leaving 16 bases of the junction unmatched. The CDR3 has 17 amino acids. Germline CDR1 SQVTM, CDR2 ANQGSEA. The full variable domain, rest sourced from reference TRBV29-1 and TRBJ1-1, is SAVISQKPSRDICQRGTSLTIQCQVDSQVTMMFWYRQQPGQSLTLIATANQGSEATYESGFVIDKFPISRPNLTFSTLTVSNMSPEDSSIYLCSVTGTDSNTMNTEAFFGQGTRLTVV.

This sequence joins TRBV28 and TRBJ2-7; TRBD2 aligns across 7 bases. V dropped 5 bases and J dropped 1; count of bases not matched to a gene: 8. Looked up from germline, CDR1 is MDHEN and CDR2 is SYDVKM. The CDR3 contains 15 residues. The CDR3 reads CASSPRGDRSYEQYF. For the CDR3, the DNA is TGTGCCAGCAGTCCTCGGGGGGACCGATCCTACGAGCAGTACTTC. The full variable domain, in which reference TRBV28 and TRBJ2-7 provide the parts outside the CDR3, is DVKVTQSSRYLVKRTGEKVFLECVQDMDHENMFWYRQDPGLGLRLIYFSYDVKMKEKGDIPEGYSVSREKKERFSLILESASTNQTSMYLCASSPRGDRSYEQYFGPGTRLTVT.

The DNA for the CDR3 is TGCAGTGCTAGGCAGGGAGAGTATAATTCACCCCTCCACTTT. It specifies CSARQGEYNSPLHF. This chain joins TRBV20-1 and TRBJ1-6; D might be TRBD1 (5 bases). CDR1 is DFQATT and CDR2 is SNEGSKA in the germline V gene (reference sequence). V was pared by 3 bases and J by 4 bases, with 10 bases between. There are 14 residues in the CDR3.

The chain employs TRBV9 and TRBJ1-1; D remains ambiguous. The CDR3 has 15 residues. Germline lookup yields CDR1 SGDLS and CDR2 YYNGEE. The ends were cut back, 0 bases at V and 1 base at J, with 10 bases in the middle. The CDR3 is CASSVAPVTNTEAFF. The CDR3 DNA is TGTGCCAGCAGCGTAGCTCCCGTTACGAACACTGAAGCTTTCTTT.

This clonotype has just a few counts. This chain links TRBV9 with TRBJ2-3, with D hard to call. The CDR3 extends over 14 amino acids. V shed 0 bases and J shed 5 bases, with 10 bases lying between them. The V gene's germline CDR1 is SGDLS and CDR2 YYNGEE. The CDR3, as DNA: TGTGCCAGCAGCGTAGACCAGATTGGAGATACGCAGTATTTT. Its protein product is CASSVDQIGDTQYF.

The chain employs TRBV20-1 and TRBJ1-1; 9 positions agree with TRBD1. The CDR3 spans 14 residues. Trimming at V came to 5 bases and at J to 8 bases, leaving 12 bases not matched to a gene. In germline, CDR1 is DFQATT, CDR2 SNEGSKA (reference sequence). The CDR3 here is CSASGRDRVREAFF. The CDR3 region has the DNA TGCAGTGCTTCTGGCCGGGACAGGGTCAGAGAAGCTTTCTTT.

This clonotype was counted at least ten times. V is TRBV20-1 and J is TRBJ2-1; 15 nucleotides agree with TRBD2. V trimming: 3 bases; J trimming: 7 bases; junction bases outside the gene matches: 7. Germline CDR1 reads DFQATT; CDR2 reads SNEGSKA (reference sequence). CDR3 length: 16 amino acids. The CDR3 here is CSASPPGTSGRNEQFF. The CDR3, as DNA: TGCAGTGCTAGCCCGCCCGGGACTAGCGGGAGGAATGAGCAGTTCTTC.

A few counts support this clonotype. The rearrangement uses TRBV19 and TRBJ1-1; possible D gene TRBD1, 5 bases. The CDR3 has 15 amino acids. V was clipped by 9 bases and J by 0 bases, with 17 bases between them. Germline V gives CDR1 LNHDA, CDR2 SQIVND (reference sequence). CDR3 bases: TGTGCCAGCCGTGTCGGCCGACAGCTGAACACTGAAGCTTTCTTT. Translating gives CASRVGRQLNTEAFF.

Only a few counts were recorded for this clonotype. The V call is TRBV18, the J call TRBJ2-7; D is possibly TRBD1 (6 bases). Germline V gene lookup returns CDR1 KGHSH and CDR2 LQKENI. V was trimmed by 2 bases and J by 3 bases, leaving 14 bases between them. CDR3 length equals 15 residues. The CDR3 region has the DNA TGTGCCAGCTCACCAGGTTGGCAGGGGAACTACGAGCAGTACTTC. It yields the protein CASSPGWQGNYEQYF. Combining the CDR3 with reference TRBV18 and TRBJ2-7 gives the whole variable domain NAGVMQNPRHLVRRRGQEARLRCSPMKGHSHVYWYRQLPEEGLKFMVYLQKENIIDESGMPKERFSAEFPKEGPSILRIQQVVRGDSAAYFCASSPGWQGNYEQYFGPGTRLTVT.

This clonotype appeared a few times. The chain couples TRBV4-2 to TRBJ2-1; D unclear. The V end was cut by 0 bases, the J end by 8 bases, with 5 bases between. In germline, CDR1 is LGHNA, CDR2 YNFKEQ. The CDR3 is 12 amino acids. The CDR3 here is CASSQDGDEQFF. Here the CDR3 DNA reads TGTGCCAGCAGCCAAGATGGGGATGAGCAGTTCTTC.

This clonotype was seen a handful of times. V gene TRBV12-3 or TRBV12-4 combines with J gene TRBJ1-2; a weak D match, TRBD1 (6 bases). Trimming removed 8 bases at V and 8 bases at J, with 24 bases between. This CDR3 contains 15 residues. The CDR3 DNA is TGTGCCAGCCGAAAGCTCCGGGACATCACCTCCGGCTACACCTTC. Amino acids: CASRKLRDITSGYTF.

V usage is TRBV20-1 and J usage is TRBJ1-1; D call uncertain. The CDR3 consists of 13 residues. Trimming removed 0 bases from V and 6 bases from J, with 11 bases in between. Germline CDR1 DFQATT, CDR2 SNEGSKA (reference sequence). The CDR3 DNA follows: TGCAGTGCTAGAGATGGGTCAGACGCTGAAGCTTTCTTT. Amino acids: CSARDGSDAEAFF.

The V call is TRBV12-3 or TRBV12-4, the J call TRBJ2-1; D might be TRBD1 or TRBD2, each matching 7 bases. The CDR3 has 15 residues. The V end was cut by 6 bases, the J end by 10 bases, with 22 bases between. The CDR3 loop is CASRKDRRQGGEQFF. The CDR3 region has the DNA TGTGCCAGCAGAAAGGACAGGCGGCAGGGAGGGGAGCAGTTCTTC.

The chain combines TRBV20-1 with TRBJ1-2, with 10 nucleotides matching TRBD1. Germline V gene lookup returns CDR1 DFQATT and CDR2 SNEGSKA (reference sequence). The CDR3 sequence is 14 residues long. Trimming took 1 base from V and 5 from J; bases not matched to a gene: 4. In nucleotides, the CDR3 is TGCAGTGCTAGAGGACAGGGGGCGGGTTATGGCTACACCTTC. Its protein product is CSARGQGAGYGYTF.

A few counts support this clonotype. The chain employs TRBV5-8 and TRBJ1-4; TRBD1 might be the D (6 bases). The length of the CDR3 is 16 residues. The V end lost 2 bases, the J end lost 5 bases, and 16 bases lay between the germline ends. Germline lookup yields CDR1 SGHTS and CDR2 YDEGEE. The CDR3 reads CASSFFTGQANEKLFF. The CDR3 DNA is TGTGCCAGCAGCTTTTTTACGGGACAAGCGAATGAAAAACTGTTTTTT.

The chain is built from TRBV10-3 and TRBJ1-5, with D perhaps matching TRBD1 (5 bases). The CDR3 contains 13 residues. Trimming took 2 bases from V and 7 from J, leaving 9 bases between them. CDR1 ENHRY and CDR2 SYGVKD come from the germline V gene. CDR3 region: CAISEGRVQPQHF. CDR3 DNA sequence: TGTGCCATCAGTGAGGGCAGGGTGCAGCCCCAGCATTTT.

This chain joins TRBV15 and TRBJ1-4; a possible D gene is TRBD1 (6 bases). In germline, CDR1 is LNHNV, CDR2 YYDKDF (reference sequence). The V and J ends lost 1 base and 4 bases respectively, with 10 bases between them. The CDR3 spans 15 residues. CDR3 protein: CATSRGGQNNEKLFF. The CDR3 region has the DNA TGTGCCACCAGCAGAGGGGGGCAGAATAATGAAAAACTGTTTTTT. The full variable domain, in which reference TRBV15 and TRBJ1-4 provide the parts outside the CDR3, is DAMVIQNPRYQVTQFGKPVTLSCSQTLNHNVMYWYQQKSSQAPKLLFHYYDKDFNNEADTPDNFQSRRPNTSFCFLDIRSPGLGDTAMYLCATSRGGQNNEKLFFGSGTQLSVL.

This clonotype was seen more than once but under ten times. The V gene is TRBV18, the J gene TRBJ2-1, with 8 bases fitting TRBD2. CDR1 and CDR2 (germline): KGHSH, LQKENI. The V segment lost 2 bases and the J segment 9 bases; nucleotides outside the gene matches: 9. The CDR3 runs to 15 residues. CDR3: CASSPAGTRFSEQFF. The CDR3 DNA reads TGTGCCAGCTCACCAGCCGGGACTAGATTCAGTGAGCAGTTCTTC.

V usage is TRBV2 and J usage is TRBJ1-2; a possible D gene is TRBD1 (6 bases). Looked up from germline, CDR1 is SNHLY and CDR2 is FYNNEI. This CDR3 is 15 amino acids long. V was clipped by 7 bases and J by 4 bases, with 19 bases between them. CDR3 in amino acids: CASILFPGAPYGYTF. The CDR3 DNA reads TGTGCCAGCATCCTTTTCCCAGGGGCCCCCTATGGCTACACCTTC. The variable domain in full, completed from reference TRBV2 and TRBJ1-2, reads EPEVTQTPSHQVTQMGQEVILRCVPISNHLYFYWYRQILGQKVEFLVSFYNNEISEKSEIFDDQFSVERPDGSNFTLKIRSTKLEDSAMYFCASILFPGAPYGYTFGSGTRLTVV.

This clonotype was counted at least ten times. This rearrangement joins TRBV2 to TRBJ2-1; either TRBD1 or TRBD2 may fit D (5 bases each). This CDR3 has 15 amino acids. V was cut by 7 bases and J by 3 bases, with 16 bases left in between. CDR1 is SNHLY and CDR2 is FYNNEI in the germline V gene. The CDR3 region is CASMPGTELYNEQFF. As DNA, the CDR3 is TGTGCCAGCATGCCAGGGACCGAGCTCTACAATGAGCAGTTCTTC.

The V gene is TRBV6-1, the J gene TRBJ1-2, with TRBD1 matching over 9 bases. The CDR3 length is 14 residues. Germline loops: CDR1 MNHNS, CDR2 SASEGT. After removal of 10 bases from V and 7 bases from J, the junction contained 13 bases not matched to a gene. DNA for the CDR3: TGTGCCACTACCACCACAGGGGGCAAAGTTGGCTACACCTTC. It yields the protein CATTTTGGKVGYTF.

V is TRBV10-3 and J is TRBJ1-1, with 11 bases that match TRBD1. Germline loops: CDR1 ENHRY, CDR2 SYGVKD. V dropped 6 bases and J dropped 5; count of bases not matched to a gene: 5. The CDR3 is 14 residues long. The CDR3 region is CAIRGTGGGTEAFF. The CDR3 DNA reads TGTGCCATCAGGGGGACAGGGGGAGGGACTGAAGCTTTCTTT.